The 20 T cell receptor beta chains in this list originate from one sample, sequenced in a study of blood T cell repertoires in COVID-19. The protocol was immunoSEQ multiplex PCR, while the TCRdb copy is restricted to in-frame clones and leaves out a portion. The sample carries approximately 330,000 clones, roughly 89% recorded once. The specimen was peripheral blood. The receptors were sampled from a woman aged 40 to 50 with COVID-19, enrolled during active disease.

CDR3 region: CASSRGVSYEQYF. As DNA, the CDR3 is TGTGCCAGCAGTCGAGGTGTCAGCTACGAGCAGTACTTC. The chain carries TRBV27 and TRBJ2-7, with no clear D. The germline V and J ends were trimmed by 5 bases and 3 bases, with 11 bases remaining between them. Germline lookup yields CDR1 MNHEY and CDR2 SMNVEV (reference sequence). The CDR3 covers 13 residues.

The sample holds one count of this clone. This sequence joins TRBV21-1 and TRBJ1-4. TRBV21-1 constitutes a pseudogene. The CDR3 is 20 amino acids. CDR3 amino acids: CASCSAGTASGCATNEKLFF. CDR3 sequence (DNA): TGTGCCAGCTGCTCCGCGGGGACGGCGAGCGGCTGTGCAACTAATGAAAAACTGTTTTTT.

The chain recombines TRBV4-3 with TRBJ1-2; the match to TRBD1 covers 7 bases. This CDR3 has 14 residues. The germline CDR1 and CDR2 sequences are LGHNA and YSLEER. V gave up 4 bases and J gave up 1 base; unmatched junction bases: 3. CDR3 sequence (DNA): TGCGCCAGCAGCCGGGACAGCCTTAACTATGGCTACACCTTC. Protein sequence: CASSRDSLNYGYTF.

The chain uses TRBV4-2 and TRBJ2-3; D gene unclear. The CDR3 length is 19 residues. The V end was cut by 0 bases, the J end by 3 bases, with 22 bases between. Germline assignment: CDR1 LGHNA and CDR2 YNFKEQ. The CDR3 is CASSQDYGWNPTRTDTQYF. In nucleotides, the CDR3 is TGTGCCAGCAGCCAAGATTATGGGTGGAACCCGACTCGGACAGATACGCAGTATTTT.

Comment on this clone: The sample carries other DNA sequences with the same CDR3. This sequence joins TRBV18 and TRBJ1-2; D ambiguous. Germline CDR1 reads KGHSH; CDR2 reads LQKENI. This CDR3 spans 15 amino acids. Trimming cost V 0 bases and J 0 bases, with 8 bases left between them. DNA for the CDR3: TGTGCCAGCTCACCACCAGTCTCAGCTAACTATGGCTACACCTTC. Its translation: CASSPPVSANYGYTF.

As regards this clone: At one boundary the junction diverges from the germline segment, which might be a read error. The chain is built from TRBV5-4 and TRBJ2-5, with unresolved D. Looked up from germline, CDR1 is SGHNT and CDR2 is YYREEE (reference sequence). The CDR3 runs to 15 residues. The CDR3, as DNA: TGTGCCAGCAGCTTGGGGAAGAGTCAAACTGGCCCCCAGGACTTC. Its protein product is CASSLGKSQTGPQDF.

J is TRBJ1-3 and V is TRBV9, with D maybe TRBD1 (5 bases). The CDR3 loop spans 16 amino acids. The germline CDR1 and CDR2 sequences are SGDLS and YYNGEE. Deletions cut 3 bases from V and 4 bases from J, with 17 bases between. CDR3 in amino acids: CASSAGSVLIGNTIYF. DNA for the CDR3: TGTGCCAGCAGCGCAGGGTCGGTCCTCATCGGAAACACCATATATTTT.

CDR3 in DNA: TGTGCCAGCAGTGTGGACAGGGGGCTCGCCGGGGAGCTGTTTTTT. Translation gives CASSVDRGLAGELFF. The rearrangement links TRBV28 to TRBJ2-2; 11 nucleotides match TRBD1. The CDR3 covers 15 residues. Germline V gene data show CDR1 as MDHEN and CDR2 as SYDVKM. Unmatched junction bases numbered 5, after V lost 5 bases and J lost 6 bases.

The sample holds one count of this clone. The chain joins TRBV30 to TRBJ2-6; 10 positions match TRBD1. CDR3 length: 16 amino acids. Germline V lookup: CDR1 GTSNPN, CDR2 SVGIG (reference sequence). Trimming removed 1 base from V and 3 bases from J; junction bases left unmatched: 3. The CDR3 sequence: CAWSATGGGGANVLTF. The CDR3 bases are TGTGCCTGGAGTGCGACAGGGGGCGGTGGGGCCAACGTCCTGACTTTC.

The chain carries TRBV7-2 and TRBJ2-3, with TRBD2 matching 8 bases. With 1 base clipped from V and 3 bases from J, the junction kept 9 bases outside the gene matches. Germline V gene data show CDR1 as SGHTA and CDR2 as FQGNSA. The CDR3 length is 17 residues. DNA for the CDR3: TGTGCCAGCAGCTTAGATTGGCGGGGGGCAGGTACAGATACGCAGTATTTT. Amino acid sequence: CASSLDWRGAGTDTQYF. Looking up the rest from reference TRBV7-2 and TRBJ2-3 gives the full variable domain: GAGVSQSPSNKVTEKGKDVELRCDPISGHTALYWYRQSLGQGLEFLIYFQGNSAPDKSGLPSDRFSAERTGGSVSTLTIQRTQQEDSAVYLCASSLDWRGAGTDTQYFGPGTRLTVL.

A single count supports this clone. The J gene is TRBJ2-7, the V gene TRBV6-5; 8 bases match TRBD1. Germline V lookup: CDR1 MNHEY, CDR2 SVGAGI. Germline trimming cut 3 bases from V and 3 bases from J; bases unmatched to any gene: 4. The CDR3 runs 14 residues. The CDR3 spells CASSYQGADYEQYF. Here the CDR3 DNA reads TGTGCCAGCAGTTATCAGGGGGCCGACTACGAGCAGTACTTC.

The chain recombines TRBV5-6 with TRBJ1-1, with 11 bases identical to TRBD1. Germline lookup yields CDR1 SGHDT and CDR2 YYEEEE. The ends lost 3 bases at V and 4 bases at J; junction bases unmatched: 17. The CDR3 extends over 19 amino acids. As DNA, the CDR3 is TGTGCCAGCAGCTGGGACCTGGACAGGGGGCGTACATGGCCCACTGAAGCTTTCTTT. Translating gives CASSWDLDRGRTWPTEAFF.

The CDR3, as DNA: TGTGCCAGCAGCGTAGGACAGGATTACAATGAGCAGTTCTTC. This gives the protein CASSVGQDYNEQFF. This chain uses TRBV9 with TRBJ2-1; tentatively, D is TRBD1 (6 bases). CDR3 size: 14 residues. V was pared by 0 bases and J by 4 bases, with 8 bases between. The V gene's germline CDR1 is SGDLS and CDR2 YYNGEE.

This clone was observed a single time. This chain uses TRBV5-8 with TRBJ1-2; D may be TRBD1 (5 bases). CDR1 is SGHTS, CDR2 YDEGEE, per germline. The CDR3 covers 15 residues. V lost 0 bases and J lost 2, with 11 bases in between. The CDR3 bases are TGTGCCAGCAGCTTGGAGGGACTCCGAAACTATGGCTACACCTTC. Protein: CASSLEGLRNYGYTF.

This CDR3 reads CASSDTGERDGYTF. The CDR3 DNA is TGTGCCAGCAGCGACACAGGGGAAAGGGATGGCTACACCTTC. The V gene is TRBV5-5, the J gene TRBJ1-2; 7 bases are shared with TRBD1. The CDR3 runs to 14 residues. With V trimmed by 4 bases and J by 6 bases, 9 bases remained unmatched. Germline lookup yields CDR1 SGHKS and CDR2 YYEKEE (reference sequence).

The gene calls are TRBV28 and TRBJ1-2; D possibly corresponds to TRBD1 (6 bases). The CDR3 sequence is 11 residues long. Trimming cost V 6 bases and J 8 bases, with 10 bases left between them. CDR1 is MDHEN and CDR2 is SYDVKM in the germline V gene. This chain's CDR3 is CASRYRVGYTF. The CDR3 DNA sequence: TGTGCCAGCAGGTACAGGGTGGGCTACACCTTC.

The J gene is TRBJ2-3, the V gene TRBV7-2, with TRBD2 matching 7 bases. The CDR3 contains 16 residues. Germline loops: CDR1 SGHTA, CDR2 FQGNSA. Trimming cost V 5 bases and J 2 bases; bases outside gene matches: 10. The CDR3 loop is CASSTGTTRNTDTQYF. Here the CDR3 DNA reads TGTGCCAGCAGCACGGGGACTACCCGGAACACAGATACGCAGTATTTT. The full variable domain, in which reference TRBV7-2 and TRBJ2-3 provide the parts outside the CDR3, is GAGVSQSPSNKVTEKGKDVELRCDPISGHTALYWYRQSLGQGLEFLIYFQGNSAPDKSGLPSDRFSAERTGGSVSTLTIQRTQQEDSAVYLCASSTGTTRNTDTQYFGPGTRLTVL.

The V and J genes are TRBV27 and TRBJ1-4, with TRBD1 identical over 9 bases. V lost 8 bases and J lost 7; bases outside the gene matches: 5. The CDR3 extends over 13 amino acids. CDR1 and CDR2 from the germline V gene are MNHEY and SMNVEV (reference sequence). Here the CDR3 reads CASGDRGTEKLFF. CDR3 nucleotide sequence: TGTGCCAGCGGCGACAGGGGGACTGAAAAACTGTTTTTT. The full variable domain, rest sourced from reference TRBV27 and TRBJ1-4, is EAQVTQNPRYLITVTGKKLTVTCSQNMNHEYMSWYRQDPGLGLRQIYYSMNVEVTDKGDVPEGYKVSRKEKRNFPLILESPSPNQTSLYFCASGDRGTEKLFFGSGTQLSVL.

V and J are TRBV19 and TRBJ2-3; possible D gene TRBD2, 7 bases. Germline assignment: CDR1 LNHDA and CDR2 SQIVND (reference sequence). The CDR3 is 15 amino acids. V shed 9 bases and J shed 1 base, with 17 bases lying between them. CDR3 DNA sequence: TGTGCCAGCAGCGAGGGGGGGTTCGGCACAGATACGCAGTATTTT. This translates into CASSEGGFGTDTQYF.

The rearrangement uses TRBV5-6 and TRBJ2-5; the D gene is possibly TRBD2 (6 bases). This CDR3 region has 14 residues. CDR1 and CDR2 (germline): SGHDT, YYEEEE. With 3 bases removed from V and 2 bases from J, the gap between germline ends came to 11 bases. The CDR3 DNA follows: TGTGCCAGCAGCTGGGCGGGACTGCAAGAGACCCAGTACTTC. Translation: CASSWAGLQETQYF.